This record looks at one T cell receptor (beta chain) sequence and its context. Distinct nucleotide sequences in the sample also encode this CDR3. These data are taken from a study of shared clonotypes between healthy human individuals. Trimming removed 6 bases at V and 2 bases at J, with 10 bases between. CDR1 and CDR2 (germline): KGHSH, LQKENI. This CDR3 region has 13 residues. Profiled with immunoSEQ multiplex PCR; TCRdb holds only in-frame clones, not every one. Of millions of clones in the sample, around 94% were seen once. The receptor comes from a man between 18 and 29 years old in good health. V usage is TRBV18 and J usage is TRBJ2-5; D might be TRBD1 (6 bases). The sequencing input was naive CD4+ T cells sorted from blood. Subset in this sample: CD45RA+ positively selected. CDR3 loop: CASSPTGQETQYF. CDR3 DNA sequence: TGTGCCAGCTCGCCGACAGGACAAGAGACCCAGTACTTC.